A selection of T cell receptor beta chains follows, all from one sample in a study of Ad26.COV2.S vaccination and SARS-CoV-2 variants. Here immunoSEQ multiplex PCR was the method, and the copy in TCRdb shows in-frame clones only, minus some. This sample carries fewer than 800,000 clones, approximately 88% of them seen once, and the ten largest clones take over 1.3%. The sequenced sample was peripheral blood, obtained in a trial of Ad26.COV2.S vaccine versus placebo. These receptors all stem from a person between 18 and 59 years old who received the Ad26.COV2.S COVID-19 vaccine or a placebo. The CDR3 runs from the conserved cysteine through the conserved F or W. Each record gives: CDR3 DNA, CDR3 protein, clone size, J gene, D gene, V gene. The D gene is left open where the match is weak. Size values are once, few and many counts, or a class for expanded clones, and some rows have none.

CDR3nt: TGTGCCAGCAGCTTAGCCCTGGGAACAGGTCAAGAGACCCAGTACTTC
CDR3aa: CASSLALGTGQETQYF
abundance: once
j_gene: TRBJ2-5
d_gene: -
v_gene: TRBV11-2

CDR3nt: TGTGCCTGGAGTATGAGGGAGTGGTTCGAGCAGTACTTC
CDR3aa: CAWSMREWFEQYF
abundance: -
j_gene: TRBJ2-7
d_gene: -
v_gene: TRBV30

CDR3nt: TGTGCCAGTAAGGAATGGGGGAACACTGAAGCTTTCTTT
CDR3aa: CASKEWGNTEAFF
abundance: -
j_gene: TRBJ1-1
d_gene: -
v_gene: TRBV19

CDR3nt: TGCAGTCCGGCGCAGGGTCGCGAGCAGTACTTC
CDR3aa: CSPAQGREQYF
abundance: -
j_gene: TRBJ2-7
d_gene: -
v_gene: TRBV20-1

CDR3nt: TGTGCCAGCAGCCAAAACACCGGGAACCCGGAGAACTTC
CDR3aa: CASSQNTGNPENF
abundance: once
j_gene: TRBJ2-7
d_gene: -
v_gene: TRBV3-1/TRBV3-2

CDR3nt: TGTGCCAGCAGGCCGGGACAGGGGGCCGGGGATACGCAGTATTTT
CDR3aa: CASRPGQGAGDTQYF
abundance: -
j_gene: TRBJ2-3
d_gene: TRBD1
v_gene: TRBV6-4

CDR3nt: TGTGCCAGCAGCTTAGCCAGGAGCTCCTACAATGAGCAGTTCTTC
CDR3aa: CASSLARSSYNEQFF
abundance: -
j_gene: TRBJ2-1
d_gene: -
v_gene: TRBV7-9

CDR3nt: TGTGCCAGCCGGGCCCCGGGCAAAAACATTCAGTACTTC
CDR3aa: CASRAPGKNIQYF
abundance: -
j_gene: TRBJ2-4
d_gene: -
v_gene: TRBV2

CDR3nt: TGTGCCAGCGCCTGGCGGGACGGCACTGAAGCTTTCTTT
CDR3aa: CASAWRDGTEAFF
abundance: -
j_gene: TRBJ1-1
d_gene: -
v_gene: TRBV12-3/TRBV12-4

CDR3nt: TGTGCCAGCAGCCCCGGGACAAGGAATGAAAAACTGTTTTTT
CDR3aa: CASSPGTRNEKLFF
abundance: once
j_gene: TRBJ1-4
d_gene: -
v_gene: TRBV11-2

CDR3nt: TGTGCCAGCAGTGAACTTCGGACTGCAGATACGCAGTATTTT
CDR3aa: CASSELRTADTQYF
abundance: -
j_gene: TRBJ2-3
d_gene: -
v_gene: TRBV6-1

CDR3nt: TGCGCCAGCAGCCAAGATCGGGTTAGCGGCCACGCGAACACCGGGGAGCTGTTTTTT
CDR3aa: CASSQDRVSGHANTGELFF
abundance: -
j_gene: TRBJ2-2
d_gene: -
v_gene: TRBV4-3

CDR3nt: TGCGCCAGCTACAGGGGAGAGTGGGAGACCCAGTACTTC
CDR3aa: CASYRGEWETQYF
abundance: once
j_gene: TRBJ2-5
d_gene: TRBD1
v_gene: TRBV5-1

CDR3nt: TGTGCCAGCAGCTCGGTGTGGGGCAGGGATTACGAGCAGTACTTC
CDR3aa: CASSSVWGRDYEQYF
abundance: -
j_gene: TRBJ2-7
d_gene: -
v_gene: TRBV6-5

CDR3nt: TGTGCCAGCAGCTCTGGGGGCGGGCAAGAGACCCAGTACTTC
CDR3aa: CASSSGGGQETQYF
abundance: -
j_gene: TRBJ2-5
d_gene: -
v_gene: TRBV5-6

CDR3nt: TGTGCCTGGAGTGTCGGTAGCTCTGGAAACACCATATATTTT
CDR3aa: CAWSVGSSGNTIYF
abundance: many
j_gene: TRBJ1-3
d_gene: -
v_gene: TRBV30

CDR3nt: TGTGCCAGCAGCCCTGGACGGACCGGGACTAGCGTTCTAGTGTACGAGCAGTACTTC
CDR3aa: CASSPGRTGTSVLVYEQYF
abundance: few
j_gene: TRBJ2-7
d_gene: TRBD2
v_gene: TRBV7-8

CDR3nt: TGTGCCAGCAGCACCCGGACAGGAGTCGGACGAGAGACCCAGTACTTC
CDR3aa: CASSTRTGVGRETQYF
abundance: -
j_gene: TRBJ2-5
d_gene: TRBD1
v_gene: TRBV5-6

CDR3nt: TGTGCCAGCAGCAACAGGGTATACGAGCAGTACTTC
CDR3aa: CASSNRVYEQYF
abundance: -
j_gene: TRBJ2-7
d_gene: -
v_gene: TRBV7-9

CDR3nt: TGTGCCTGGAGTGTCCGTAGCGGGGGGGTAACAGATACGCAGTATTTT
CDR3aa: CAWSVRSGGVTDTQYF
abundance: few
j_gene: TRBJ2-3
d_gene: TRBD2
v_gene: TRBV30

CDR3nt: TGTGCCAGCAGCACGAGCGGGAGGGCCAACGAGCAGTACTTC
CDR3aa: CASSTSGRANEQYF
abundance: once
j_gene: TRBJ2-7
d_gene: TRBD2
v_gene: TRBV11-3

CDR3nt: TGTGCCAGCAGTCGGACAGGGGCCGATGAAGCTTTCTTT
CDR3aa: CASSRTGADEAFF
abundance: -
j_gene: TRBJ1-1
d_gene: TRBD1
v_gene: TRBV12-3/TRBV12-4

CDR3nt: TGTGCCAGCAGAAAAAGTGGACAGCCAAACTATGGCTACACCTTC
CDR3aa: CASRKSGQPNYGYTF
abundance: -
j_gene: TRBJ1-2
d_gene: -
v_gene: TRBV27

CDR3nt: TGTGCCAGCAATACCGGACAGCCCGGGGAGCTGTTTTTT
CDR3aa: CASNTGQPGELFF
abundance: -
j_gene: TRBJ2-2
d_gene: -
v_gene: TRBV7-9

CDR3nt: TGTGCCAGCAGCTTGGGTCTTAGAAGCCTCTCCTACAATGAGCAGTTCTTC
CDR3aa: CASSLGLRSLSYNEQFF
abundance: -
j_gene: TRBJ2-1
d_gene: -
v_gene: TRBV5-4

CDR3nt: TGTGCCAGCAGTCTGGGGGGGGAAGCATACGAGCAGTACTTC
CDR3aa: CASSLGGEAYEQYF
abundance: -
j_gene: TRBJ2-7
d_gene: TRBD2
v_gene: TRBV27

CDR3nt: TGTGCCAGCAGCCACCCCGCAGGTGAGCAGTTCTTC
CDR3aa: CASSHPAGEQFF
abundance: once
j_gene: TRBJ2-1
d_gene: -
v_gene: TRBV3-1/TRBV3-2

CDR3nt: TGTGCCAGCACCCTTAGCAGGGCGGGGGACACTGAAGCTTTCTTT
CDR3aa: CASTLSRAGDTEAFF
abundance: -
j_gene: TRBJ1-1
d_gene: -
v_gene: TRBV7-2

CDR3nt: TGTGCCAGCAACCCGGACAGGGGCCAGTACAATGAGCAGTTCTTC
CDR3aa: CASNPDRGQYNEQFF
abundance: -
j_gene: TRBJ2-1
d_gene: TRBD1
v_gene: TRBV2

CDR3nt: TGTGCCATCAGTGAGGGGACAGGGAGCTACACCTTC
CDR3aa: CAISEGTGSYTF
abundance: -
j_gene: TRBJ1-2
d_gene: TRBD1
v_gene: TRBV10-3

CDR3nt: TGTGCCAGCAGTTACCGGGGGGAAAGGTATAATTCACCCCTCCACTTT
CDR3aa: CASSYRGERYNSPLHF
abundance: -
j_gene: TRBJ1-6
d_gene: -
v_gene: TRBV6-6

CDR3nt: TGTGCCATCAGTGAGCTCCTCTACGAGCAGTACTTC
CDR3aa: CAISELLYEQYF
abundance: once
j_gene: TRBJ2-7
d_gene: -
v_gene: TRBV10-3

CDR3nt: TGCAGCGTTCAAAAATTGAACACTGAAGCTTTCTTT
CDR3aa: CSVQKLNTEAFF
abundance: -
j_gene: TRBJ1-1
d_gene: -
v_gene: TRBV29-1

CDR3nt: TGTGCCTGGAGTGTCTACCTTAATGAAAAACTGTTTTTT
CDR3aa: CAWSVYLNEKLFF
abundance: once
j_gene: TRBJ1-4
d_gene: -
v_gene: TRBV30

CDR3nt: TGTGCCAGCAGCAAAGTGGCCCGTACTAGCGGCGCCTACGAGCAGTACTTC
CDR3aa: CASSKVARTSGAYEQYF
abundance: -
j_gene: TRBJ2-7
d_gene: -
v_gene: TRBV21-1

CDR3nt: TGTGCCAGCAGCTTTGGGGAAGTGGAGACCCAGTACTTC
CDR3aa: CASSFGEVETQYF
abundance: -
j_gene: TRBJ2-5
d_gene: -
v_gene: TRBV5-6

CDR3nt: TGTGCCAGCAGTTACTCAGGGGGGGGCACTGAAGCTTTCTTT
CDR3aa: CASSYSGGGTEAFF
abundance: -
j_gene: TRBJ1-1
d_gene: -
v_gene: TRBV6-5

CDR3nt: TGCGCCAGCAGCCAAGATCTGTTGGAGACCCAGTACTTC
CDR3aa: CASSQDLLETQYF
abundance: -
j_gene: TRBJ2-5
d_gene: -
v_gene: TRBV4-3

CDR3nt: TGTGCCATCAGAAATACAGGGGCCATGGACACCGGGGAGCTGTTTTTT
CDR3aa: CAIRNTGAMDTGELFF
abundance: once
j_gene: TRBJ2-2
d_gene: TRBD1
v_gene: TRBV10-3

CDR3nt: TGTGCCAGCAGCTTAGGGGCGGGAGCGAACATTCAGTACTTC
CDR3aa: CASSLGAGANIQYF
abundance: -
j_gene: TRBJ2-4
d_gene: TRBD2
v_gene: TRBV7-9